This TCR beta chain appears in the sequencing data of a study of Ad26.COV2.S vaccination and SARS-CoV-2 variants. With 2 bases removed from V and 0 bases from J, the gap between germline ends came to 9 bases. This CDR3 comprises 15 residues. Germline CDR1 MNHEY, CDR2 SVGAGI. Repertoires were generated with immunoSEQ multiplex PCR, while TCRdb's copy carries only in-frame clones and drops some. This sample carries hundreds of thousands of clones, approximately 92% of them seen once, and the ten largest clones take 2.5%. Documented treatment: around 19 received Ad26.COV2.S at low or high dose, single or two shots; roughly five received placebo; per-sample allocation not given. All samples were drawn on day 63, counting from the first vaccine or placebo injection.

The gene calls are TRBV6-5 and TRBJ2-3; D unresolved. This TCR was recovered from a person between 18 and 59 years old who received the Ad26.COV2.S COVID-19 vaccine or a placebo. The sample in question was peripheral blood, obtained in a trial of Ad26.COV2.S vaccine versus placebo. This CDR3 is CASSYTITSTDTQYF. Here the CDR3 DNA reads TGTGCCAGCAGTTACACGATCACTAGCACAGATACGCAGTATTTT.